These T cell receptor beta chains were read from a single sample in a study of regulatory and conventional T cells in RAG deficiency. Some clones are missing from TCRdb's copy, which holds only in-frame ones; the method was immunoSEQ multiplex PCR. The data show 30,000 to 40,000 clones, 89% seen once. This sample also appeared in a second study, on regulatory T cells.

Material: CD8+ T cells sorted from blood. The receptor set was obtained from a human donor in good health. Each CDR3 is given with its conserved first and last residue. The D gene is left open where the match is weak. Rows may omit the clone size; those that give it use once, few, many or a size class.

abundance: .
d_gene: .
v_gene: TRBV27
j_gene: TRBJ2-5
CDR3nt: TGTGCCAGCAGTTTAAGGGGGAAATCGGCTCAAGAGACCCAGTACTTC
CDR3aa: CASSLRGKSAQETQYF

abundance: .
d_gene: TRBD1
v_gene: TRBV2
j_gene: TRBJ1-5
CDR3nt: TGTGCCAGCAAGATGGACAGGGGAGGCAATCAGCCCCAGCATTTT
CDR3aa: CASKMDRGGNQPQHF

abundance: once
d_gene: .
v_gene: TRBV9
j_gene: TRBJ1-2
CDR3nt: TGTGCCAGCAGCGGGCGTGTGGAGGGCCTTAGCTATGGCTACACCTTC
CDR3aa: CASSGRVEGLSYGYTF

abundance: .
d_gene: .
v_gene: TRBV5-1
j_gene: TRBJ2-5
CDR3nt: TGCGCCAGCAGCACTAGACAGGCACAAGAGACCCAGTACTTC
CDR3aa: CASSTRQAQETQYF

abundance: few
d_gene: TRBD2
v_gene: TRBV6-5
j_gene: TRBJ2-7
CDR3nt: TGTGCCAGCAGGGGGGGGGCCTACGAGCAGTACTTC
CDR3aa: CASRGGAYEQYF

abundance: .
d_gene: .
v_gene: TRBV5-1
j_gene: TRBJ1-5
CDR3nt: TGCGCCAGCAGCTTGGGGACAGTTAGCAATCAGCCCCAGCATTTT
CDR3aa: CASSLGTVSNQPQHF

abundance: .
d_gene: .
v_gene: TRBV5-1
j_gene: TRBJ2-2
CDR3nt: TGCGCCAGCAGCTTGAATCAGGCCACCGGGGAGCTGTTTTTT
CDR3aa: CASSLNQATGELFF

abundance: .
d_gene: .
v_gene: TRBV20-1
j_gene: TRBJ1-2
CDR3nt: TGCAGTGCTAGTTCTGGGAACGGCTACACCTTC
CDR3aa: CSASSGNGYTF

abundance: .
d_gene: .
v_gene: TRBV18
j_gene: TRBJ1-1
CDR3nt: TGTGCCAGCTCACCACCGTTGGTTGGGTTTAACACTGAAGCTTTCTTT
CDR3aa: CASSPPLVGFNTEAFF

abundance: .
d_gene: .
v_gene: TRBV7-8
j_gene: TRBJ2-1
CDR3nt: TGTGCCAGCACCCTCCAGGGGAACTCCCAGGAGCAGTTCTTC
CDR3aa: CASTLQGNSQEQFF

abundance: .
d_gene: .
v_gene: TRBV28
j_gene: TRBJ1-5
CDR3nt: TGTGCCAGCAGTTCCCAGCGCCAGCCCCAGCATTTT
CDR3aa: CASSSQRQPQHF